Below are 20 T cell receptor beta chains sequenced from a single sample in a study of neoadjuvant nivolumab and ipilimumab in lung cancer (TCRdb year 2020). The time point label, read with the paper, signifies: at surgical resection after neoadjuvant nivolumab +/- ipilimumab. Preparation of the library involved the immunoSEQ multiplex PCR assay. In its TCRdb copy, this immuneACCESS table keeps in-frame sequences only and misses some clones. Where compared with another copy, unresolved V genes explain less than half of these, and the others have no known cause. This sample is represented by 30,000 to 35,000 clones; approximately 90% of them were singletons. Around 5% of the sample is in the top ten clones. This specimen consisted of peripheral blood, obtained after neoadjuvant nivolumab, alone or with ipilimumab, at or shortly before surgery. The source of these receptors is an adult with non-small cell lung cancer.

This sequence joins TRBV2 and TRBJ2-3; D gene ambiguous. Per the germline V gene, CDR1 is SNHLY and CDR2 is FYNNEI. The length of the CDR3 is 12 residues. V was clipped by 4 bases and J by 2 bases, with 4 bases between them. CDR3 protein: CASSGLTDTQYF. The DNA of the CDR3 is TGTGCCAGCAGTGGGCTCACAGATACGCAGTATTTT.

This clone was counted between two and nine times. This chain connects TRBV5-1 to TRBJ2-7; D is uncertain. Germline V gene data show CDR1 as SGHRS and CDR2 as YFSETQ. Trimming removed 0 bases at V and 5 bases at J, with 12 bases between. CDR3 length: 14 residues. CDR3 loop: CASSLEVGTNEQYF. CDR3 coding DNA: TGCGCCAGCAGCTTGGAAGTCGGAACTAACGAGCAGTACTTC. The whole variable domain, filled in from reference TRBV5-1 and TRBJ2-7, reads KAGVTQTPRYLIKTRGQQVTLSCSPISGHRSVSWYQQTPGQGLQFLFEYFSETQRNKGNFPGRFSGRQFSNSRSEMNVSTLELGDSALYLCASSLEVGTNEQYFGPGTRLTVT.

This clone is a singleton in its sample. The chain couples TRBV7-9 to TRBJ2-2; D is perhaps TRBD2 (6 bases). CDR1 is SEHNR and CDR2 is FQNEAQ in the germline V gene (reference sequence). The CDR3 totals 15 residues. V shed 5 bases and J shed 4 bases, with 14 bases lying between them. The CDR3 nucleotides are TGTGCCAGCAGCCTTGGCGGGATTACCACCGGGGAGCTGTTTTTT. It yields the protein CASSLGGITTGELFF.

J is TRBJ2-1 and V is TRBV7-9; weak D call: TRBD2 (6 bases). The CDR3 has 15 residues. The V and J ends lost 6 bases and 4 bases respectively, with 16 bases between them. Germline CDR1 SEHNR, CDR2 FQNEAQ (reference sequence). The CDR3 DNA reads TGTGCCAGCAGGTCGTCCCGGGACTTATACAATGAGCAGTTCTTC. Its protein product is CASRSSRDLYNEQFF.

The gene calls are TRBV5-8 and TRBJ2-7, with D possibly TRBD1 on 6 matching bases. Germline V lookup: CDR1 SGHTS, CDR2 YDEGEE. Trimming cost V 0 bases and J 7 bases, with 17 bases left between them. This CDR3 spans 15 amino acids. The CDR3 spells CASSLAYIQGREQYF. CDR3 nucleotide sequence: TGTGCCAGCAGCTTGGCATATATACAGGGCCGGGAGCAGTACTTC. Looking up the rest from reference TRBV5-8 and TRBJ2-7 gives the full variable domain: EAGVTQSPTHLIKTRGQQATLRCSPISGHTSVYWYQQALGLGLQFLLWYDEGEERNRGNFPPRFSGRQFPNYSSELNVNALELEDSALYLCASSLAYIQGREQYFGPGTRLTVT.

The rearrangement links TRBV11-2 to TRBJ1-6, with a possible D match to TRBD1 (5 bases). The V gene's germline CDR1 is SGHAT and CDR2 FQNNGV. CDR3 size: 14 residues. Between the trimmed V and J ends, which lost 4 bases and 10 bases, there was a span of 14 bases. The CDR3 DNA sequence: TGTGCCAGCAGCTCGGGACGAATTACCTCACCCCTCCACTTT. Its protein is CASSSGRITSPLHF.

The chain links TRBV6-1 to TRBJ2-7; 7 bases are shared with TRBD1. V lost 5 bases and J lost 3; bases outside the gene matches: 7. The CDR3 is 14 amino acids. Germline lookup yields CDR1 MNHNS and CDR2 SASEGT. In DNA form, the CDR3 reads TGTGCCAGCAGTTCGACAGGGATCGGCTACGAGCAGTACTTC. Translated: CASSSTGIGYEQYF.

The rearrangement joins TRBV18 to TRBJ2-5; D is possibly TRBD2 (6 bases). This CDR3 comprises 15 residues. The V and J ends lost 5 bases and 3 bases respectively, with 16 bases between them. Germline V gene sequence: CDR1 KGHSH, CDR2 LQKENI. CDR3 amino acids: CASSFTQGGEETQYF. The DNA for the CDR3 is TGTGCCAGCTCATTCACCCAGGGAGGCGAAGAGACCCAGTACTTC. Looking up the rest from reference TRBV18 and TRBJ2-5 gives the full variable domain: NAGVMQNPRHLVRRRGQEARLRCSPMKGHSHVYWYRQLPEEGLKFMVYLQKENIIDESGMPKERFSAEFPKEGPSILRIQQVVRGDSAAYFCASSFTQGGEETQYFGPGTRLLVL.

The gene calls are TRBV6-1 and TRBJ2-5; TRBD1 agrees at 7 bases. Trimming took 2 bases from V and 5 from J; bases not matched to a gene: 8. CDR3 size: 15 residues. Germline V lookup: CDR1 MNHNS, CDR2 SASEGT. CDR3 nucleotide sequence: TGTGCCAGCAGTGAAATGACAGGGAGAGGGGAGACCCAGTACTTC. Translated, it gives CASSEMTGRGETQYF.

The chain is built from TRBV29-1 and TRBJ1-5, with a possible D match to TRBD1 (6 bases). Germline V gene data show CDR1 as SQVTM and CDR2 as ANQGSEA. The CDR3 is made up of 13 amino acids. Trimming took off 4 bases at V and 7 bases at J, with 14 bases between the two ends. The CDR3 nucleotides are TGCAGCGTTGTAGGAGGGGGAGGCCAGCCCCAGCATTTT. Its protein product is CSVVGGGGQPQHF.

This rearrangement joins TRBV4-1 to TRBJ2-7; 7 bases are a match to TRBD1. V lost 0 bases and J lost 3; bases outside the gene matches: 5. The CDR3 runs 15 residues. Germline loops: CDR1 MGHRA, CDR2 YSYEKL. CDR3 loop: CASSQDWGQSYEQYF. CDR3 sequence (DNA): TGCGCCAGCAGCCAAGATTGGGGACAGAGCTACGAGCAGTACTTC.

This rearrangement joins TRBV7-2 to TRBJ2-5, with 8 bases fitting TRBD2. The trim removed 5 bases at V and 1 base at J, leaving 12 bases unmatched. The germline V gene has CDR1 SGHTA and CDR2 FQGNSA. This CDR3 is 17 amino acids long. The CDR3 nucleotides read TGTGCCAGCAGCCCCGGGGATGCGGGGGGCTCCCAAGAGACCCAGTACTTC. This encodes CASSPGDAGGSQETQYF.

The gene calls are TRBV28 and TRBJ1-1; 9 nucleotides agree with TRBD1. V was clipped by 5 bases and J by 4 bases; unmatched bases: 8. CDR1 is MDHEN and CDR2 is SYDVKM in the germline V gene. The CDR3 sequence is 15 residues long. The CDR3: CASSMGQGRVTEAFF. CDR3 DNA: TGTGCCAGCAGTATGGGACAGGGTAGGGTCACTGAAGCTTTCTTT.

Details on this clone: One end of the junction is discordant with germline, which a read error may explain. The V call is TRBV6-5, the J call TRBJ2-7; TRBD2 might be the D (6 bases). Germline loops: CDR1 MNHEY, CDR2 SVGAGI. CDR3 length: 13 amino acids. This chain's CDR3 is CASKSNGGNEQYF. CDR3 in DNA: TGTGCCAGCAAATCGAACGGGGGTAACGAACAGTACTTC.

The genes are TRBV4-3 and TRBJ2-1; D remains ambiguous. V was clipped by 0 bases and J by 0 bases, with 9 bases between them. Germline V gives CDR1 LGHNA, CDR2 YSLEER. CDR3 size: 16 residues. The DNA for the CDR3 is TGCGCCAGCAGCCAAGAATTGGCGAGCTCCTACAATGAGCAGTTCTTC. It specifies CASSQELASSYNEQFF.

The chain couples TRBV4-1 to TRBJ2-7; D is tentatively TRBD1 or TRBD2 (6 bases each). The CDR3 extends over 17 amino acids. Trimming stripped 4 bases from V and 0 bases from J, with 19 bases between. Germline V lookup: CDR1 MGHRA, CDR2 YSYEKL. CDR3 nucleotides: TGCGCCAGCAGCCTGACGAAGGGGGGAGGTAGCTCCTACGAGCAGTACTTC. This translates into CASSLTKGGGSSYEQYF.

V is TRBV18 and J is TRBJ1-5; D gene ambiguous. The CDR3 runs 13 residues. V lost 5 bases, J lost 4 bases, and 9 bases lay in between. The germline gives CDR1 KGHSH, CDR2 LQKENI. CDR3 residues: CASSEGGNQPQHF. DNA of the CDR3: TGTGCCAGCTCAGAGGGAGGAAATCAGCCCCAGCATTTT.

V and J are TRBV6-5 and TRBJ1-2, with TRBD1 matching 10 bases. The CDR3 consists of 14 residues. V was clipped by 6 bases and J by 4 bases; unmatched bases: 5. Germline V gives CDR1 MNHEY, CDR2 SVGAGI. In nucleotides, the CDR3 is TGTGCCAGCAGGGGGACAGGGGCCGCCTATGGCTACACCTTC. This sequence encodes CASRGTGAAYGYTF.

The chain employs TRBV11-3 and TRBJ2-2, with D possibly matching TRBD2 (7 bases). Germline assignment: CDR1 SGHNT and CDR2 YENEEA. This CDR3 has 15 amino acids. V lost 1 base and J lost 6, with 12 bases in between. CDR3 bases: TGTGCCAGCAGCTTAGCGGGGGGCCTCGCCGGGGAGCTGTTTTTT. This translates into CASSLAGGLAGELFF.

The V and J genes are TRBV10-3 and TRBJ1-5; D might be TRBD1 (5 bases). CDR3 length: 15 amino acids. Germline lookup yields CDR1 ENHRY and CDR2 SYGVKD. V was clipped by 4 bases and J by 4 bases, with 14 bases between them. CDR3 region: CAISGSGAGNQPQHF. The DNA of the CDR3 is TGTGCCATCAGTGGTTCCGGGGCAGGGAATCAGCCCCAGCATTTT.